A selection of T cell receptor beta chains follows, all from one sample in a study of blood T cell repertoires in COVID-19. Sequencing used immunoSEQ multiplex PCR; TCRdb keeps in-frame clones, though not all of them. The data show fewer than 250,000 clones, about 83% seen once. Sequenced: peripheral blood. The receptor source for this set is a human donor in a cohort sampled during active COVID-19. Both conserved end residues are part of each CDR3. The order of the fields is D gene, V gene, J gene, CDR3 protein. A D gene is named only where the DNA matches it firmly.

d_gene: -; v_gene: TRBV11-3; j_gene: TRBJ2-2; CDR3aa: CASSSPAGGELFF
d_gene: -; v_gene: TRBV24-1; j_gene: TRBJ2-2; CDR3aa: CATSREGGELFF
d_gene: -; v_gene: TRBV7-9; j_gene: TRBJ1-2; CDR3aa: CASSFLPPDGYTF
d_gene: TRBD1; v_gene: TRBV28; j_gene: TRBJ2-1; CDR3aa: CASSSRQGVAFSYNEQFF
d_gene: TRBD2; v_gene: TRBV24-1; j_gene: TRBJ2-2; CDR3aa: CATEGLAPGELFF
d_gene: TRBD1; v_gene: TRBV27; j_gene: TRBJ1-6; CDR3aa: CASSRQGDNSPLHF
d_gene: TRBD1; v_gene: TRBV9; j_gene: TRBJ2-7; CDR3aa: CASSPWTGASYEQYF
d_gene: TRBD1; v_gene: TRBV5-1; j_gene: TRBJ2-3; CDR3aa: CASSWVGGRADTQYF
d_gene: -; v_gene: TRBV7-2; j_gene: TRBJ1-4; CDR3aa: CASSLQGNEKLFF
d_gene: -; v_gene: TRBV11-3; j_gene: TRBJ2-7; CDR3aa: CASSLAYGTAAGEQYF
d_gene: TRBD1; v_gene: TRBV28; j_gene: TRBJ1-6; CDR3aa: CASSPRGQGDSPLHF
d_gene: TRBD2; v_gene: TRBV5-1; j_gene: TRBJ2-3; CDR3aa: CASSPRWTSGRAQDTQYF
d_gene: -; v_gene: TRBV7-6; j_gene: TRBJ1-1; CDR3aa: CASSPRAGATEAFF
d_gene: -; v_gene: TRBV19; j_gene: TRBJ2-3; CDR3aa: CASSRQSTDTQYF
d_gene: -; v_gene: TRBV2; j_gene: TRBJ1-6; CDR3aa: CASRQQSSYNSPLHF
d_gene: TRBD2; v_gene: TRBV28; j_gene: TRBJ2-4; CDR3aa: CASSKAGALGKNIQYF
d_gene: -; v_gene: TRBV7-2; j_gene: TRBJ1-1; CDR3aa: CASSQTGMNTEAFF
d_gene: TRBD2; v_gene: TRBV6-5; j_gene: TRBJ2-7; CDR3aa: CASRLLADTYEQYF
d_gene: -; v_gene: TRBV6-5; j_gene: TRBJ1-1; CDR3aa: CASRPGNTEAFF
d_gene: TRBD1; v_gene: TRBV18; j_gene: TRBJ2-7; CDR3aa: CASSPQIRTGYHEQYF
d_gene: -; v_gene: TRBV29-1; j_gene: TRBJ1-4; CDR3aa: CAGGPGVPATNEKLFF
d_gene: TRBD1; v_gene: TRBV6-5; j_gene: TRBJ2-3; CDR3aa: CASTRQGVMTDTQYF
d_gene: -; v_gene: TRBV9; j_gene: TRBJ2-2; CDR3aa: CASRSPGQNTGELFF
d_gene: -; v_gene: TRBV10-1; j_gene: TRBJ1-6; CDR3aa: CASSESGEGDNSPLHF
d_gene: -; v_gene: TRBV6-5; j_gene: TRBJ2-7; CDR3aa: CASRLASSSHEQYF